Listed below are T cell receptor beta chains from one sample, sequenced in a study of response to subunit inactivated influenza vaccine. One entry per CDR3 protein, called by TCRdb with MiXCR from the RT-PCR reads. The table lists about half a million distinct CDR3 sequences, 6% to 9% of them singletons. Sample: PBMCs from blood, taken around 2 years after vaccination. The receptors shown here come from a man between 50 and 69 years old who received an inactivated influenza vaccine. CDR3s leave out the opening cysteine and the closing phenylalanine or tryptophan. Size tells how often a clone was seen (once, few, many) or the class of an expanded clone, and some rows leave it out.

clone size,V gene,CDR3 protein
.,TRBV20-1,SARFGPVDQPQH
.,TRBV4-3,ASSEGWLAGPQETQY
few,TRBV5-1,ASSSTGRTNSYNSPLH
.,TRBV20-1,SALTPKLLAGDSYNEQF
.,TRBV13,ASSSPGTGMTEAF
many,TRBV20-1,SAREPAGDYNEQF
few,TRBV11-1,ASSFLGTSSGANVLT
many,TRBV28,ASRDPGTGVDGYT
few,TRBV6-5,ASSYAVTGNTIY
many,TRBV6-1,ASSRTGGASGYT
few,TRBV6-2/TRBV6-3,ASKRGAETQY
once,TRBV6-1,ASSPIRAGGAKNIQY
few,TRBV6-2/TRBV6-3,ASSSTGQSYNEQF
.,TRBV6-1,ASRLIAGWELF
few,TRBV5-8,ASKEGGQPQH
many,TRBV5-1,ASSLRSTGGMTDTQY
few,TRBV5-1,ASSSTGLSYNEQF
few,TRBV11-2,ASSLDPRGRGEQY
few,TRBV20-1,SARSIFGTHNPYEQY
few,TRBV7-2,ASSSLAGIYEQY
few,TRBV27,ASSLSRFWLAEGRLNTGELF
many,TRBV5-1,ASSLRRDGSEKLF
few,TRBV4-3,ASSPGPGLRSYGYT
.,TRBV9,ASKRLGNTEAF
.,TRBV4-1,ASSHSSGGASGELF
.,TRBV20-1,SARQGEKLF